The clone carrying this T cell receptor beta chain was seen once. This sample was included in a study of monozygotic twins with cystic fibrosis. Overall study: Libraries were built from approximately 3 micrograms of fragmented DNA using around 15 PCR cycles.

V dropped 5 bases and J dropped 8; count of bases not matched to a gene: 8. Germline-derived CDR1 and CDR2 are SEHNR and FQNEAQ (reference sequence). The CDR3 length is 15 residues. Clones were sequenced by immunoSEQ multiplex PCR, and TCRdb holds only the in-frame ones, with some missing. Of about 10,000 clones listed, roughly 99.4% were seen once; the top ten hold about 0.41%. This chain joins TRBV7-9 and TRBJ2-1; 11 bases are shared with TRBD1. The sample was blood. The TCR originated in a man aged 18 to 35 with cystic fibrosis. In DNA, the CDR3 is TGTGCCAGCAGCCCAGGGACAGGGGGTCGGCATGAGCAGTTCTTC. Protein sequence: CASSPGTGGRHEQFF.